This T cell receptor beta chain was retrieved from a study of identical twins. Points on this clonotype: Its antigen is not known.

The CDR3 length is 16 residues. CDR1 KGHDR and CDR2 SFDVKD come from the germline V gene. V gave up 5 bases and J gave up 8 bases, with 21 bases separating them. TCRdb called the 5' RACE reads again in MiXCR, with one record for every CDR3 protein. The sample contains roughly 1.6 million distinct CDR3 sequences, under 35% of which appear only once. Study-level results: Out-of-frame alpha sequences that twins shared showed excess low generation probability.

Sequenced sample: cord blood. The chain carries TRBV24-1 and TRBJ2-1; D is unclear. The clonotype comes from a newborn girl in good health. This CDR3 is CATSAREVGTRDEQFF. The CDR3 DNA reads TGTGCCACCAGTGCTCGAGAAGTTGGCACCCGAGATGAGCAGTTCTTC.